One sample yielded the 28 T cell receptor beta chains listed below, sequenced in a study of cytomegalovirus exposure and HLA in healthy donors. The PCR contained 60 Vbeta and 13 Jbeta primers. Profiled with immunoSEQ multiplex PCR; TCRdb holds only in-frame clones, not every one. The sample holds nearly 110,000 clones, more than 65% seen once. The material sequenced was PBMCs. The receptors stem from a man aged 30-40 years in good health and CMV-seronegative.

The chain couples TRBV4-1 to TRBJ1-1; 8 nucleotides align to TRBD1. The germline V gene encodes CDR1 MGHRA and CDR2 YSYEKL. The J segment lost 4 bases and the V segment lost 1 base, leaving 5 bases of the junction unmatched. This CDR3 spans 15 amino acids. CDR3 coding DNA: TGCGCCAGCAGCCAAGGGACAGGGATAGGCACTGAAGCTTTCTTT. It codes for CASSQGTGIGTEAFF.

This clone was seen only once. This rearrangement joins TRBV6-1 to TRBJ1-2; the match to TRBD1 covers 7 bases. CDR3 length equals 12 residues. Trimming took 10 bases from V and 2 from J; bases not matched to a gene: 4. The germline V gene encodes CDR1 MNHNS and CDR2 SASEGT. CDR3 sequence reads: CATTGQNYGYTF. Here the CDR3 DNA reads TGTGCCACCACGGGACAGAACTATGGCTACACCTTC.

This clone turned up a few times. This chain connects TRBV29-1 to TRBJ2-2; 8 nucleotides align to TRBD2. Per germline, CDR1 SQVTM and CDR2 ANQGSEA. V gave up 4 bases and J gave up 4 bases; unmatched junction bases: 2. The CDR3 spans 13 residues. The CDR3 loop is CSVVAGPTGELFF. DNA for the CDR3: TGCAGCGTTGTAGCGGGACCCACCGGGGAGCTGTTTTTT.

This clone turned up a few times. The CDR3 here is CASSPFSGGYNEQFF. Here the CDR3 DNA reads TGTGCCAGCAGTCCCTTTAGCGGCGGTTACAATGAGCAGTTCTTC. V usage is TRBV2 and J usage is TRBJ2-1; maybe TRBD2 (6 bases). Germline V lookup: CDR1 SNHLY, CDR2 FYNNEI. The V gene lost 5 bases and the J gene lost 4 bases, with 15 bases spanning the gap. The CDR3 runs 15 residues.

The rearrangement uses TRBV4-1 and TRBJ1-5; TRBD1 might be the D (5 bases). Per the germline V gene, CDR1 is MGHRA and CDR2 is YSYEKL. Trimming stripped 0 bases from V and 0 bases from J, with 12 bases between. CDR3 length: 17 residues. The CDR3 reads CASSQDRGGDSNQPQHF. The CDR3 DNA follows: TGCGCCAGCAGCCAAGATCGGGGGGGAGATAGCAATCAGCCCCAGCATTTT.

The chain links TRBV5-6 to TRBJ2-1; a weak D match, TRBD2 (5 bases). This CDR3 region has 13 residues. Germline V lookup: CDR1 SGHDT, CDR2 YYEEEE. Trimming pared 3 bases from V and 8 bases from J, leaving 12 bases between. The CDR3 DNA follows: TGTGCCAGCAGCTCGGGAACTAGGTATGAGCAGTTCTTC. It is translated as CASSSGTRYEQFF.

The chain employs TRBV4-1 and TRBJ1-3; D is undetermined. The germline V gene encodes CDR1 MGHRA and CDR2 YSYEKL. Trimming shortened V by 3 bases and J by 2 bases, and 14 bases separated the two germline ends. The CDR3 has 16 amino acids. The CDR3 loop is CASSQDGVGTGNTIYF. The CDR3 bases are TGCGCCAGCAGCCAGGACGGTGTCGGGACTGGAAACACCATATATTTT.

This sequence joins TRBV10-1 and TRBJ2-1, with 7 bases lining up with TRBD1. The CDR3 runs 16 residues. V trimming: 6 bases; J trimming: 3 bases; junction bases outside the gene matches: 11. The germline V gene encodes CDR1 WNHNN and CDR2 SYGVQD (reference sequence). CDR3 DNA: TGCGCCAGCAGCAAACAACAGGGGACGGTCTACAATGAGCAGTTCTTC. It translates to CASSKQQGTVYNEQFF.

The chain uses TRBV30 and TRBJ1-2, with D maybe TRBD1 (5 bases). The length of the CDR3 is 13 residues. V gave up 0 bases and J gave up 6 bases, with 11 bases separating them. In germline, CDR1 is GTSNPN, CDR2 SVGIG (reference sequence). DNA for the CDR3: TGTGCCTGGAGTGTGATGGGGCTGGATGGCTACACCTTC. It yields the protein CAWSVMGLDGYTF.

The CDR3 sequence: CASSGQASNQPQHF. DNA for the CDR3: TGTGCCAGCAGCGGACAGGCTAGCAATCAGCCCCAGCATTTT. This rearrangement joins TRBV6-1 to TRBJ1-5; the match to TRBD1 covers 7 bases. CDR1 and CDR2 (germline): MNHNS, SASEGT. The V and J ends lost 6 bases and 0 bases, in that order; junction bases with no gene match: 2. CDR3 length: 14 amino acids.

This clone was recorded only once. The chain has TRBV7-9 and TRBJ2-5, with 11 bases aligning to TRBD1. With 5 bases clipped from V and 6 bases from J, the junction kept 8 bases outside the gene matches. Looked up from germline, CDR1 is SEHNR and CDR2 is FQNEAQ (reference sequence). This CDR3 is 15 amino acids long. In DNA, the CDR3 is TGTGCCAGCAGCCCCCGGGACAGGGGGGTGCAGACCCAGTACTTC. This codes for CASSPRDRGVQTQYF.

The chain uses TRBV18 and TRBJ2-1, with 7 positions matching TRBD2. The germline gives CDR1 KGHSH, CDR2 LQKENI. The CDR3 has 13 residues. Trimming cost V 0 bases and J 11 bases; bases outside gene matches: 4. The CDR3 bases are TGTGCCAGCTCACCACCGGGAGGGTACCAGCAGTTCTTC. Residues: CASSPPGGYQQFF. Together with reference TRBV18 and TRBJ2-1, the CDR3 gives the full variable domain: NAGVMQNPRHLVRRRGQEARLRCSPMKGHSHVYWYRQLPEEGLKFMVYLQKENIIDESGMPKERFSAEFPKEGPSILRIQQVVRGDSAAYFCASSPPGGYQQFFGPGTRLTVL.

This sequence joins TRBV28 and TRBJ2-5, with 8 bases fitting TRBD1. The end of the DNA aligns better with TRBJ2-7, so the J call may be wrong. Germline V gene data show CDR1 as MDHEN and CDR2 as SYDVKM. The CDR3 is 15 residues long. CDR3: CASSPWTGPRYEQYF. The CDR3 DNA sequence: TGTGCCAGCAGCCCCTGGACAGGGCCTAGATACGAGCAGTACTTC.

This chain joins TRBV29-1 and TRBJ1-3, with D hard to call. CDR1 SQVTM and CDR2 ANQGSEA come from the germline V gene. V lost 4 bases and J lost 4, with 14 bases in between. The CDR3 contains 14 residues. CDR3 loop: CSVASQTIGNTIYF. The CDR3 DNA sequence: TGCAGCGTTGCAAGTCAGACAATAGGAAACACCATATATTTT.

The chain employs TRBV4-2 and TRBJ1-1; 9 nucleotides align to TRBD1. The CDR3 totals 16 residues. The trim removed 0 bases at V and 3 bases at J, leaving 5 bases unmatched. Per the germline V gene, CDR1 is LGHNA and CDR2 is YNFKEQ. CDR3 in DNA: TGTGCCAGCAGCCAAGAGCCGGGACAGGGTTACACTGAAGCTTTCTTT. Its protein product is CASSQEPGQGYTEAFF.

This sequence joins TRBV11-2 and TRBJ1-3; the D is unclear. Trimming stripped 1 base from V and 11 bases from J, with 15 bases between. CDR3 length: 14 residues. Germline V CDR1 and CDR2: SGHAT, FQNNGV. In DNA form, the CDR3 reads TGTGCCAGCAGCTTAGGGGCGCAAGTCTCGCCCATATATTTT. Its translation: CASSLGAQVSPIYF.

Only a few counts were recorded for this clone. The chain is built from TRBV9 and TRBJ1-1; D may be TRBD1 (6 bases). The CDR3 contains 14 residues. The germline V gene encodes CDR1 SGDLS and CDR2 YYNGEE. Trimming removed 3 bases at V and 0 bases at J, with 9 bases between. The CDR3 sequence: CASSAGQMNTEAFF. The CDR3 nucleotides read TGTGCCAGCAGCGCCGGACAGATGAACACTGAAGCTTTCTTT.

V gene TRBV19 combines with J gene TRBJ1-1; D is ambiguous. Per the germline V gene, CDR1 is LNHDA and CDR2 is SQIVND (reference sequence). This CDR3 has 12 amino acids. The V and J ends lost 5 bases and 4 bases respectively, with 8 bases between them. CDR3 region: CASSRTFTEAFF. The CDR3 DNA reads as TGTGCCAGTAGTCGGACTTTCACTGAAGCTTTCTTT.

A remark on this clone: The final CDR3 position lacks the conserved phenylalanine or tryptophan, pointing to a likely read error. The chain couples TRBV19 to TRBJ1-4, with D possibly matching TRBD1 (6 bases). Germline loops: CDR1 LNHDA, CDR2 SQIVND (reference sequence). V was trimmed by 4 bases and J by 7 bases, leaving 19 bases between them. The length of the CDR3 is 16 residues. The CDR3 coding sequence is TGTGCCAGTAGTACCATAGGGGGACCTTCGGTTGAAAAACTGTTTTCT. Protein product: CASSTIGGPSVEKLFS.

This clone was found a few times. V gene TRBV6-4 combines with J gene TRBJ1-1, with D unclear. The CDR3 contains 13 residues. Germline assignment: CDR1 MRHNA and CDR2 SNTAGT. Trimming took off 5 bases at V and 4 bases at J, with 11 bases between the two ends. DNA of the CDR3: TGTGCCAGCAGTTCTACCGGTACCACTGAAGCTTTCTTT. It yields the protein CASSSTGTTEAFF.

The V gene is TRBV19, the J gene TRBJ1-2; D possibly corresponds to TRBD1 (5 bases). This CDR3 spans 14 amino acids. V lost 4 bases and J lost 1, with 10 bases in between. Germline values: CDR1 LNHDA, CDR2 SQIVND (reference sequence). CDR3: CASSKGPFNYGYTF. Written as DNA, the CDR3 is TGTGCCAGTAGTAAGGGGCCCTTTAACTATGGCTACACCTTC.

The CDR3 DNA reads as TGTGCCAGTAGTCAAACAGGGGGGAGCAATCAGCCCCAGCATTTT. As protein: CASSQTGGSNQPQHF. The chain combines TRBV19 with TRBJ1-5; 8 bases are a match to TRBD1. V gave up 5 bases and J gave up 1 base; unmatched junction bases: 4. From germline, CDR1 is LNHDA and CDR2 SQIVND (reference sequence). This CDR3 comprises 15 residues.

In its sample, this clone was seen once. The chain uses TRBV15 and TRBJ2-7, with TRBD2 matching over 9 bases. V was clipped by 1 base and J by 7 bases; unmatched bases: 8. There are 15 residues in the CDR3. Germline lookup yields CDR1 LNHNV and CDR2 YYDKDF (reference sequence). CDR3 DNA: TGTGCCACCAGCAGAGGGTCTAGCGGGAACCGGGAGCAGTACTTC. Translated, it gives CATSRGSSGNREQYF.

V is TRBV7-9 and J is TRBJ1-1; TRBD1 might be the D (5 bases). Between the trimmed V and J ends, which lost 5 bases and 4 bases, there was a span of 11 bases. Germline V gene lookup returns CDR1 SEHNR and CDR2 FQNEAQ (reference sequence). This CDR3 is built from 13 residues. The CDR3 DNA follows: TGTGCCAGCAGCCCAAGACAGACCACTGAAGCTTTCTTT. Its translation is CASSPRQTTEAFF.

Turning to this clone: The identical CDR3 is also encoded by other nucleotide sequences in the sample. The J gene is TRBJ2-5, the V gene TRBV5-6; 10 positions agree with TRBD2. Per germline, CDR1 SGHDT and CDR2 YYEEEE. The CDR3 consists of 14 residues. J lost 4 bases, V lost 5 bases, and 5 bases had no gene match. The CDR3 protein is CASSLAGGRETQYF. CDR3 in DNA: TGTGCCAGCAGTTTAGCGGGGGGAAGAGAGACCCAGTACTTC.

V gene TRBV6-1 combines with J gene TRBJ2-5, with TRBD2 matching 11 bases. The junction had 6 bases not matched to a gene; V was cut back by 4 bases and J by 5 bases. Looked up from germline, CDR1 is MNHNS and CDR2 is SASEGT. This CDR3 has 15 amino acids. The CDR3 here is CASSVLAGVGETQYF. In DNA form, the CDR3 reads TGTGCCAGCAGTGTACTAGCGGGAGTCGGGGAGACCCAGTACTTC.

J is TRBJ2-1 and V is TRBV18; 8 bases fit TRBD1. Germline V lookup: CDR1 KGHSH, CDR2 LQKENI. The CDR3 is 15 amino acids. V dropped 6 bases and J dropped 2; count of bases not matched to a gene: 6. In DNA form, the CDR3 reads TGTGCCAGCTCCTTCGGACAGGGAGCCTACAATGAGCAGTTCTTC. Its translation is CASSFGQGAYNEQFF.

The rearrangement links TRBV7-9 to TRBJ1-4, with D possibly TRBD1 on 6 matching bases. This CDR3 has 16 amino acids. CDR1 is SEHNR, CDR2 FQNEAQ, per germline (reference sequence). Trimming pared 7 bases from V and 2 bases from J, leaving 17 bases between. The CDR3 DNA is TGTGCCAGCACCTACAACCCGCAGGGGACTAATGAAAAACTGTTTTTT. As protein: CASTYNPQGTNEKLFF.